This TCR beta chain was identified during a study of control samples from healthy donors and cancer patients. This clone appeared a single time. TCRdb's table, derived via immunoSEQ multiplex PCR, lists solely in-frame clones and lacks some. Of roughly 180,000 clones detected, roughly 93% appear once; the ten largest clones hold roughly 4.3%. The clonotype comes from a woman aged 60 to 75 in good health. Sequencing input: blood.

CDR3 coding DNA: TGTGCCAGCAGCCAAGATGGAGGCTACACCTTC. It codes for CASSQDGGYTF. J is TRBJ1-2 and V is TRBV3-1 (or the pseudogene TRBV3-2); the D is unclear. Germline V CDR1 and CDR2: LGHDT, YNNKEL (reference sequence). V lost 0 bases and J 8 bases, leaving 4 bases between the germline ends. The CDR3 sequence is 11 residues long.